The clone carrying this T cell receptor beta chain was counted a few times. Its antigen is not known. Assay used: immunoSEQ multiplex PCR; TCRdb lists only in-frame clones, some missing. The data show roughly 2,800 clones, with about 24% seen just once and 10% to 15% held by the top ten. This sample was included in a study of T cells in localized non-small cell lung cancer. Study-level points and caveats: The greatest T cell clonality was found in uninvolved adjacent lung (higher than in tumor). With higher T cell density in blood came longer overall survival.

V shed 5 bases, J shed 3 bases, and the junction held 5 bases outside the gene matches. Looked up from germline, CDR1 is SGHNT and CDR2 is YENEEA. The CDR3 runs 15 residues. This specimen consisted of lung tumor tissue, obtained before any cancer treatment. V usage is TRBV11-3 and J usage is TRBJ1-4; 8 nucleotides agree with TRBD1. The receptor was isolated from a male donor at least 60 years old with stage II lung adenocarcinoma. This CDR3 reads CASSRQTGANEKLFF. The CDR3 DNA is TGTGCCAGCAGCCGTCAGACAGGGGCTAATGAAAAACTGTTTTTT.